Each of the 17 T cell receptor beta chains below was sequenced from the same sample in a study of blood T cell repertoires in COVID-19. The method was immunoSEQ multiplex PCR; TCRdb's version includes in-frame clones alone and lacks a portion of them. The sample includes roughly 240,000 clones, roughly 83% of them seen just once. The sequenced sample was peripheral blood. These receptors were obtained from a woman older than 75 with COVID-19, enrolled during active disease.

V usage is TRBV7-9 and J usage is TRBJ1-1, with TRBD1 as a possible D gene (5 bases). Per germline, CDR1 SEHNR and CDR2 FQNEAQ (reference sequence). V was shortened by 2 bases and J by 4 bases, with 11 bases between the two germline ends. The CDR3 is 14 amino acids. For the CDR3, the DNA is TGTGCCAGCAGCTTACGGGGGGATAGCACTGAAGCTTTCTTT. Translating gives CASSLRGDSTEAFF.

The chain combines TRBV9 with TRBJ2-7; 10 nucleotides align to TRBD1. Unmatched junction bases numbered 6, after V lost 2 bases and J lost 4 bases. Per the germline V gene, CDR1 is SGDLS and CDR2 is YYNGEE. This CDR3 has 15 residues. CDR3 in DNA: TGTGCCAGCAGCGTTACCGGGACAGGGGTGTACGAGCAGTACTTC. Translated: CASSVTGTGVYEQYF.

The sample holds one count of this clone. The J gene is TRBJ2-1, the V gene TRBV28, with D possibly TRBD1 on 5 matching bases. Trimming removed 2 bases at V and 9 bases at J, with 20 bases between. This CDR3 has 16 amino acids. Per the germline V gene, CDR1 is MDHEN and CDR2 is SYDVKM. CDR3 region: CASSLSSLGAKGEQFF. The DNA of the CDR3 is TGTGCCAGCAGTTTAAGTTCCCTTGGGGCTAAGGGTGAGCAGTTCTTC.

This clone has only one observation. V is TRBV13 and J is TRBJ1-3; TRBD1 is a possible D gene (6 bases). The CDR3 sequence is 16 residues long. Trimming took off 2 bases at V and 0 bases at J, with 11 bases between the two ends. Looked up from germline, CDR1 is PRHDT and CDR2 is FYEKMQ (reference sequence). The CDR3 spells CASSLRTADSGNTIYF. The CDR3 DNA reads TGTGCCAGCAGCTTAAGGACAGCCGACTCTGGAAACACCATATATTTT. The variable domain in full, completed from reference TRBV13 and TRBJ1-3, reads AAGVIQSPRHLIKEKRETATLKCYPIPRHDTVYWYQQGPGQDPQFLISFYEKMQSDKGSIPDRFSAQQFSDYHSELNMSSLELGDSALYFCASSLRTADSGNTIYFGEGSWLTVV.

This chain links TRBV10-3 with TRBJ1-5; the match to TRBD1 covers 9 bases. Unmatched junction bases numbered 5, after V lost 3 bases and J lost 5 bases. This CDR3 contains 15 residues. Germline CDR1 and CDR2: ENHRY and SYGVKD. The CDR3 sequence is CAISEQGASDQPQHF. CDR3 DNA sequence: TGTGCCATCAGTGAACAGGGGGCTTCGGATCAGCCCCAGCATTTT.

This rearrangement joins TRBV3-1 (or the pseudogene TRBV3-2) to TRBJ2-5; 8 bases are shared with TRBD2. The V gene's germline CDR1 is LGHDT and CDR2 YNNKEL (reference sequence). This CDR3 is 15 amino acids long. The V and J ends lost 3 bases and 3 bases, in that order; junction bases with no gene match: 6. The CDR3 reads CASSHNGGGKETQYF. CDR3 DNA: TGTGCCAGCAGCCATAACGGGGGGGGGAAAGAGACCCAGTACTTC.

The V gene is TRBV5-1, the J gene TRBJ2-3; no reliable D call. This CDR3 is built from 12 residues. Trimming took off 5 bases at V and 6 bases at J, with 10 bases between the two ends. CDR1 is SGHRS, CDR2 YFSETQ, per germline. The CDR3 protein is CASRSLRDTQYF. In DNA form, the CDR3 reads TGCGCCAGCAGGTCCCTTCGGGATACGCAGTATTTT.

The chain joins TRBV5-5 to TRBJ1-1; TRBD1 matches 10 bases. CDR1 is SGHKS and CDR2 is YYEKEE in the germline V gene (reference sequence). The CDR3 covers 18 residues. The V segment lost 4 bases and the J segment 1 base; nucleotides outside the gene matches: 13. DNA for the CDR3: TGTGCCAGCAGCGCACGCCCGGGACAGGGGTCTGAGAACACTGAAGCTTTCTTT. It yields the protein CASSARPGQGSENTEAFF.

This clone was observed once. This rearrangement joins TRBV19 to TRBJ2-1; the match to TRBD2 covers 7 bases. Germline V gene data show CDR1 as LNHDA and CDR2 as SQIVND (reference sequence). CDR3 length equals 13 residues. The trim removed 7 bases at V and 3 bases at J, leaving 3 bases unmatched. DNA of the CDR3: TGTGCCAGTACGGGGGGATACTACAATGAGCAGTTCTTC. It encodes CASTGGYYNEQFF.

This CDR3 is CASSSLAGKSYNEQFF. Here the CDR3 DNA reads TGTGCCAGCAGCTCCTTAGCGGGAAAATCCTACAATGAGCAGTTCTTC. V gene TRBV5-4 combines with J gene TRBJ2-1; TRBD2 matches at 8 bases. CDR3 size: 16 residues. Per germline, CDR1 SGHNT and CDR2 YYREEE (reference sequence). V gave up 3 bases and J gave up 1 base; unmatched junction bases: 6.

This chain uses TRBV4-1 with TRBJ1-2; D gene ambiguous. Trimming pared 3 bases from V and 8 bases from J, leaving 19 bases between. Germline CDR1 and CDR2: MGHRA and YSYEKL. CDR3 length: 15 residues. The CDR3 sequence is CASSHDPAGYEGYTF. CDR3 in DNA: TGCGCCAGCAGCCATGACCCGGCCGGGTACGAGGGCTACACCTTC.

The chain has TRBV5-5 and TRBJ1-3; tentatively, D is TRBD1 (5 bases). The V end lost 2 bases, the J end lost 0 bases, and 9 bases lay between the germline ends. The CDR3 runs 15 residues. Looked up from germline, CDR1 is SGHKS and CDR2 is YYEKEE (reference sequence). Here the CDR3 reads CASSLSGSSGNTIYF. Written as DNA, the CDR3 is TGTGCCAGCAGCTTATCAGGGTCCTCTGGAAACACCATATATTTT.

The rearrangement joins TRBV2 to TRBJ2-2, with a possible D match to TRBD1 (6 bases). V was clipped by 4 bases and J by 4 bases, with 10 bases between them. CDR1 SNHLY and CDR2 FYNNEI come from the germline V gene. This CDR3 spans 14 amino acids. The CDR3 DNA reads TGTGCCAGCAGTGGGCAGGGGAGCACCGGGGAGCTGTTTTTT. Translated, it gives CASSGQGSTGELFF.

This chain joins TRBV10-2 and TRBJ1-4; weak D call: TRBD1 (5 bases). V lost 3 bases and J 3 bases, leaving 11 bases between the germline ends. CDR3 length: 15 amino acids. Germline V gene sequence: CDR1 WSHSY, CDR2 SAAADI. The CDR3 DNA follows: TGCGCCAGCAGTGAATTGGGGGGAGCTAATGAAAAACTGTTTTTT. This encodes CASSELGGANEKLFF.

V and J are TRBV6-1 and TRBJ1-5; possible D gene TRBD1, 5 bases. The CDR3 sequence is 18 residues long. Between the trimmed V and J ends, which lost 1 base and 4 bases, there was a span of 20 bases. CDR1 MNHNS and CDR2 SASEGT come from the germline V gene. CDR3 region: CASSEGRSGRGRNQPQHF. For the CDR3, the DNA is TGTGCCAGCAGTGAAGGCAGGAGCGGGAGGGGTAGAAATCAGCCCCAGCATTTT.

V usage is TRBV2 and J usage is TRBJ1-5; a possible D gene is TRBD1 (6 bases). The CDR3 has 17 residues. CDR1 and CDR2 (germline): SNHLY, FYNNEI. V was pared by 2 bases and J by 5 bases, with 19 bases between. The CDR3 spells CASSELRNRGTYQPQHF. The DNA for the CDR3 is TGTGCCAGCAGTGAATTAAGGAATAGGGGGACCTATCAGCCCCAGCATTTT.

V gene TRBV18 combines with J gene TRBJ2-5, with 11 positions matching TRBD2. This CDR3 spans 16 amino acids. Losses at the gene ends were 3 bases for V and 2 bases for J; bases not matched to a gene: 5. Germline CDR1 KGHSH, CDR2 LQKENI. As DNA, the CDR3 is TGTGCCAGCTCACCCACTAGCGGGGGAGTGCAAGAGACCCAGTACTTC. Translation: CASSPTSGGVQETQYF.